Listed below are T cell receptor beta chains from one sample, sequenced in a study of T cell repertoires in cytomegalovirus infection. MiXCR, applied by TCRdb to the reads, yields one record per CDR3 protein. This table has 250,000 or so distinct CDR3 sequences, around 15% appearing once. The sequencing sample was made of CD8+ T cells from PBMCs. Receptors were obtained from a human donor in good health (CMV status not recorded). Some clones in this sample may be carry-over from other donors' samples. Each CDR3 is given with its conserved first and last residue. Fields, in order: V gene, D gene, J gene, clone size, CDR3 DNA, CDR3 protein. D genes are given only for firm matches. The listing skips clone size in some rows; elsewhere it reads once, few, many or a size class.

v_call: TRBV7-9
d_call: TRBD2
j_call: TRBJ2-1
clone_size: many
cdr3_nt: TGTGCCAGTAAAAGCGGGGGGGCCCCCTACAATGAGCAGTTCTTC
cdr3_aa: CASKSGGAPYNEQFF

v_call: TRBV29-1
d_call: TRBD1
j_call: TRBJ2-5
clone_size: few
cdr3_nt: TGCAGCGCCCGAGGGACAGGCTACGAGACCCAGTACTTC
cdr3_aa: CSARGTGYETQYF

v_call: TRBV7-8
d_call: NA
j_call: TRBJ1-1
clone_size: many
cdr3_nt: TGTGCCAGCACTAAAATCTCCACTGAAGCTTTCTTT
cdr3_aa: CASTKISTEAFF

v_call: TRBV6-2/TRBV6-3
d_call: NA
j_call: TRBJ2-2
clone_size: many
cdr3_nt: TGTGCCAGCAGTTCTAGTGACGCCGGGGAGCTGTTTTTT
cdr3_aa: CASSSSDAGELFF

v_call: TRBV7-8
d_call: NA
j_call: TRBJ1-4
clone_size: many
cdr3_nt: TGTGCCAGCAGCTTAACAGGGCCGAATGAAAAACTGTTTTTT
cdr3_aa: CASSLTGPNEKLFF

v_call: TRBV10-3
d_call: NA
j_call: TRBJ1-3
clone_size: NA
cdr3_nt: TGTGCCATCAGTGAGGGCTTCTCTGGAAACACCATATATTTT
cdr3_aa: CAISEGFSGNTIYF

v_call: TRBV20-1
d_call: NA
j_call: TRBJ2-3
clone_size: few
cdr3_nt: TGCAGTGCTAGAAGGGGGTCGACTACAGATACGCAGTATTTT
cdr3_aa: CSARRGSTTDTQYF

v_call: TRBV7-2
d_call: NA
j_call: TRBJ1-1
clone_size: many
cdr3_nt: TGTGCCAGCAGCTTAGATACGATGCTAGGGAACACTGAAGCTTTCTTT
cdr3_aa: CASSLDTMLGNTEAFF

v_call: TRBV20-1
d_call: NA
j_call: TRBJ1-5
clone_size: few
cdr3_nt: TGCAGTGCTAGAGATCGGGGCCACAGGAGCCCCAATCAGCCCCAGCATTTT
cdr3_aa: CSARDRGHRSPNQPQHF

v_call: TRBV5-5
d_call: NA
j_call: TRBJ1-1
clone_size: many
cdr3_nt: TGTGCCAGCAGCGAATTACCGGGACCCCCCAGAGGCATGAACACTGAAGCTTTCTTT
cdr3_aa: CASSELPGPPRGMNTEAFF

v_call: TRBV6-2/TRBV6-3
d_call: NA
j_call: TRBJ1-1
clone_size: few
cdr3_nt: TGTGCCAGCAGTCATCCGAGTCGGGTGCTAACCGGGTACACTGAAGCTTTCTTT
cdr3_aa: CASSHPSRVLTGYTEAFF

v_call: TRBV20-1
d_call: NA
j_call: TRBJ2-1
clone_size: NA
cdr3_nt: TGCAGTGCTAGGAACGGGGGATTTCACAATGAGCAGTTCTTC
cdr3_aa: CSARNGGFHNEQFF

v_call: TRBV6-2/TRBV6-3
d_call: TRBD1
j_call: TRBJ2-1
clone_size: few
cdr3_nt: TGTGCCAGCCGGACAGGACCCTACAATGAGCAGTTCTTC
cdr3_aa: CASRTGPYNEQFF

v_call: TRBV6-4
d_call: NA
j_call: TRBJ1-2
clone_size: NA
cdr3_nt: TGTGCCAGCAGTGACACAGGAGCACTCTATGGCTACACCTTC
cdr3_aa: CASSDTGALYGYTF

v_call: TRBV6-1
d_call: NA
j_call: TRBJ2-4
clone_size: few
cdr3_nt: TGTGCCAGCAGTGCTCAGACAGACTCCGACATTCAGTACTTC
cdr3_aa: CASSAQTDSDIQYF

v_call: TRBV6-1
d_call: TRBD2
j_call: TRBJ2-1
clone_size: NA
cdr3_nt: TGTGCCAGCAGTCCGTCTCCGGGACTAGCGCTCAATGAGCAGTTCTTC
cdr3_aa: CASSPSPGLALNEQFF

v_call: TRBV28
d_call: NA
j_call: TRBJ1-5
clone_size: NA
cdr3_nt: TGTGCCAGCAGTTTTGGCCCGCTCAAACAGGCGTTCACCAATCAGCCCCAGCATTTT
cdr3_aa: CASSFGPLKQAFTNQPQHF

v_call: TRBV6-5
d_call: NA
j_call: TRBJ2-2
clone_size: NA
cdr3_nt: TGTGCCAGCAGTTACGAAGGAAGGCCCGGGGAGCTGTTTTTT
cdr3_aa: CASSYEGRPGELFF

v_call: TRBV7-2
d_call: NA
j_call: TRBJ2-2
clone_size: many
cdr3_nt: TGTGCCAGCAGCTACGTCCGGGACGGCACCGGGGAGCTGTTTTTT
cdr3_aa: CASSYVRDGTGELFF

v_call: TRBV28
d_call: NA
j_call: TRBJ1-5
clone_size: NA
cdr3_nt: TGTGCCAGCAGTTCTTTAACTTTCACAGATAATCAGCCCCAGCATTTT
cdr3_aa: CASSSLTFTDNQPQHF

v_call: TRBV11-2
d_call: NA
j_call: TRBJ2-5
clone_size: few
cdr3_nt: TGTGCCAGCAGCTTAGTGTACGAGGGGTCAGGGACCCAGTACTTC
cdr3_aa: CASSLVYEGSGTQYF

v_call: TRBV7-9
d_call: TRBD1
j_call: TRBJ1-3
clone_size: many
cdr3_nt: TGTGCCAGCAGCTGGGGACAGTTAAACACCATATATTTT
cdr3_aa: CASSWGQLNTIYF

v_call: TRBV11-2
d_call: NA
j_call: TRBJ2-1
clone_size: few
cdr3_nt: TGTGCCAGCAGCTTGGCTAGCGCATCCTCTCTATTTGAGCAGTTCTTC
cdr3_aa: CASSLASASSLFEQFF

v_call: TRBV7-9
d_call: NA
j_call: TRBJ2-7
clone_size: many
cdr3_nt: TGTGCCAGCAGCCAAGATGTCGGGATCTCCTACGAGCAGTACTTC
cdr3_aa: CASSQDVGISYEQYF

v_call: TRBV6-1
d_call: NA
j_call: TRBJ2-4
clone_size: few
cdr3_nt: TGTGCCAGCAGTGAACCAGGACTCTTAGCCAAAAACATTCAGTACTTC
cdr3_aa: CASSEPGLLAKNIQYF

v_call: TRBV6-5
d_call: NA
j_call: TRBJ1-1
clone_size: NA
cdr3_nt: TGTGCCAGCAACCTTAACGTGAACACTGAAGCTTTCTTT
cdr3_aa: CASNLNVNTEAFF

v_call: TRBV5-1
d_call: TRBD2
j_call: TRBJ2-5
clone_size: many
cdr3_nt: TGCGCCAGCAGTTATGGGACTAGCCAAGAGACCCAGTACTTC
cdr3_aa: CASSYGTSQETQYF

v_call: TRBV5-6
d_call: TRBD1
j_call: TRBJ2-1
clone_size: many
cdr3_nt: TGTGCCAGCAGCGTAGCCTCTGACAGGGTCAATGAGCAGTTCTTC
cdr3_aa: CASSVASDRVNEQFF

v_call: TRBV7-8
d_call: TRBD1
j_call: TRBJ2-7
clone_size: many
cdr3_nt: TGTGCCAGCAAACATAGACAGGGCTCCTACGAGCAGTACTTC
cdr3_aa: CASKHRQGSYEQYF

v_call: TRBV4-2
d_call: TRBD2
j_call: TRBJ2-1
clone_size: NA
cdr3_nt: TGTGCCAGCAGCCAAGAGGAACCTAGCGGGGGAGGCTATGAGCAGTTCTTC
cdr3_aa: CASSQEEPSGGGYEQFF

v_call: TRBV27
d_call: TRBD1
j_call: TRBJ1-2
clone_size: NA
cdr3_nt: TGTGCCAGCAGGACAGGGGGTTCTAACTATGGCTACACCTTC
cdr3_aa: CASRTGGSNYGYTF

v_call: TRBV14
d_call: NA
j_call: TRBJ2-1
clone_size: few
cdr3_nt: TGTGCCAGCAGCCACCGGATAGGGAATGAGCAGTTCTTC
cdr3_aa: CASSHRIGNEQFF

v_call: TRBV7-9
d_call: NA
j_call: TRBJ2-7
clone_size: NA
cdr3_nt: TGTGCCAGCAGTCGGGACGGAAACGAGCAGCACTTC
cdr3_aa: CASSRDGNEQHF

v_call: TRBV5-5
d_call: TRBD1
j_call: TRBJ2-7
clone_size: once
cdr3_nt: TGTGCCAGCAGCTTGAAGGGACAGGGGGCGGACGAGCAGTACTTC
cdr3_aa: CASSLKGQGADEQYF

v_call: TRBV6-5
d_call: NA
j_call: TRBJ2-2
clone_size: many
cdr3_nt: TGTGCCAGCAGTTACGTAATTGAGGGACCCACCGGGGAGCTGTTTTTT
cdr3_aa: CASSYVIEGPTGELFF

v_call: TRBV7-2
d_call: NA
j_call: TRBJ2-2
clone_size: many
cdr3_nt: TGTGCCAGCAGCTCCCGCGACTTCGATGTCGCCGGGGAGCTGTTTTTT
cdr3_aa: CASSSRDFDVAGELFF

v_call: TRBV11-2
d_call: NA
j_call: TRBJ2-5
clone_size: NA
cdr3_nt: TGTGCCAGCAGCCCCCCTCAGTGGCGAGAGACCCAGTACTTC
cdr3_aa: CASSPPQWRETQYF

v_call: TRBV7-3
d_call: NA
j_call: TRBJ2-1
clone_size: few
cdr3_nt: TGTGCCAGCAGCTTAAATCTCGGCGTATACAATGAGCAGTTCTTC
cdr3_aa: CASSLNLGVYNEQFF

v_call: TRBV18
d_call: NA
j_call: TRBJ2-6
clone_size: NA
cdr3_nt: TGTGCCAGCTCGCGCCAGAAACCCTCTGGGGCCAACGTCCTGACTTTC
cdr3_aa: CASSRQKPSGANVLTF

v_call: TRBV5-1
d_call: TRBD1
j_call: TRBJ2-3
clone_size: few
cdr3_nt: TGCGCCAGCAGCCAAGGACAGGGTGCAGATACGCAGTATTTT
cdr3_aa: CASSQGQGADTQYF

v_call: TRBV4-3
d_call: NA
j_call: TRBJ2-5
clone_size: many
cdr3_nt: TGCGCCAGCAGCCAAAGGAGCGGAACACAAGAGACCCAGTACTTC
cdr3_aa: CASSQRSGTQETQYF

v_call: TRBV20-1
d_call: TRBD2
j_call: TRBJ2-1
clone_size: NA
cdr3_nt: TGCAGTGCTAGAATCGGGGGGGCGGTCCGGATTAATGAGCAGTTCTTC
cdr3_aa: CSARIGGAVRINEQFF

v_call: TRBV7-2
d_call: TRBD1
j_call: TRBJ2-7
clone_size: many
cdr3_nt: TGTGCCAGCAGCTATGACAGGGGGCTCGACGAGCAGTACTTC
cdr3_aa: CASSYDRGLDEQYF

v_call: TRBV15
d_call: NA
j_call: TRBJ1-1
clone_size: few
cdr3_nt: TGTGCCACCACGGGGATCGCCACTGAAGCTTTCTTT
cdr3_aa: CATTGIATEAFF

v_call: TRBV7-3
d_call: NA
j_call: TRBJ2-3
clone_size: few
cdr3_nt: TGTGCCAGCAGCCCCAAGGGTTCCCCCACAGATACGCAGTATTTT
cdr3_aa: CASSPKGSPTDTQYF

v_call: TRBV6-6
d_call: TRBD1
j_call: TRBJ1-1
clone_size: NA
cdr3_nt: TGTGCCAGCAGTTTCCGGGACAGGGTTAATTTGGAAGCTTTCTTT
cdr3_aa: CASSFRDRVNLEAFF

v_call: TRBV11-1
d_call: NA
j_call: TRBJ2-7
clone_size: few
cdr3_nt: TGTGCCAGCACCAGATGGTCGGGGGACTCCTACGAGCAGTACTTC
cdr3_aa: CASTRWSGDSYEQYF

v_call: TRBV6-6
d_call: NA
j_call: TRBJ1-1
clone_size: NA
cdr3_nt: TGTGCCAGCAGTTCCCCCCAGGTGGATGTGAACACTGAAGCTTTCTTT
cdr3_aa: CASSSPQVDVNTEAFF

v_call: TRBV6-1
d_call: NA
j_call: TRBJ1-1
clone_size: few
cdr3_nt: TGTGCCAGCAAACACATGAACACTGAAGCTTTCTTT
cdr3_aa: CASKHMNTEAFF

v_call: TRBV15
d_call: NA
j_call: TRBJ2-1
clone_size: few
cdr3_nt: TGTGCCACCAACCCCAGCATGGGGGCCTACAATGAGCAGTTCTTC
cdr3_aa: CATNPSMGAYNEQFF

v_call: TRBV20-1
d_call: NA
j_call: TRBJ1-1
clone_size: few
cdr3_nt: TGCAGTGCTAGCCCGGTGAACACTGAAGCTTTCTTT
cdr3_aa: CSASPVNTEAFF

v_call: TRBV7-9
d_call: NA
j_call: TRBJ1-4
clone_size: many
cdr3_nt: TGTGCCAGCAGCTTAGATTCGGAGGGCCGAGAAAAACTGTTTTTT
cdr3_aa: CASSLDSEGREKLFF

v_call: TRBV4-1
d_call: NA
j_call: TRBJ1-4
clone_size: NA
cdr3_nt: TGCGCCAGCAGCCAGACTCCGGATGGCGAAAAACTGTTTTTT
cdr3_aa: CASSQTPDGEKLFF

v_call: TRBV7-2
d_call: NA
j_call: TRBJ1-1
clone_size: many
cdr3_nt: TGTGCCAGCAGCCTAGCCAGGGGCATGGCTGAAGCTTTCTTT
cdr3_aa: CASSLARGMAEAFF

v_call: TRBV29-1
d_call: TRBD1
j_call: TRBJ1-2
clone_size: few
cdr3_nt: TGCAGCGTGGATTCCGGGACAGGGGGCGTCTATGGCTACACCTTC
cdr3_aa: CSVDSGTGGVYGYTF

v_call: TRBV12-3/TRBV12-4
d_call: TRBD2
j_call: TRBJ2-1
clone_size: NA
cdr3_nt: TGTGCCATTATAACTAGCGGACCCTACAATGAGCAGTTCTTC
cdr3_aa: CAIITSGPYNEQFF

v_call: TRBV7-6
d_call: TRBD2
j_call: TRBJ2-1
clone_size: many
cdr3_nt: TGTGCCAGCAGCTTATCCCTAGCGGGGGGCTACAATGAGCAGTTCTTC
cdr3_aa: CASSLSLAGGYNEQFF

v_call: TRBV10-3
d_call: NA
j_call: TRBJ1-2
clone_size: many
cdr3_nt: TGTGCCATCAGTGAAGTTTCAGCTTCTAACTATGGCTACACCTTC
cdr3_aa: CAISEVSASNYGYTF

v_call: TRBV20-1
d_call: NA
j_call: TRBJ1-5
clone_size: few
cdr3_nt: TGCAGTGCTGTCCAGGGTCTCGGCAATCAGCCCCAGCATTTT
cdr3_aa: CSAVQGLGNQPQHF

v_call: TRBV4-1
d_call: NA
j_call: TRBJ2-1
clone_size: NA
cdr3_nt: TGCGCCAGCAGCACCCGGGACCTTTCCACTAGTGTGCAGTTCTTC
cdr3_aa: CASSTRDLSTSVQFF